The 9 T cell receptor beta chains below all came from one sample that was sequenced in a study of blood T cell repertoires in COVID-19. TCRdb keeps only in-frame clones here, not all; method: immunoSEQ multiplex PCR. The table has 150,000 to 200,000 clones, 86% seen once. Sequencing was performed on PBMCs or T cells enriched from blood (not recorded which). The receptors come from a woman in her 40s in a cohort exposed to, infected with or recovered from COVID-19 (not recorded which).

V and J are TRBV10-3 and TRBJ1-5; D may be TRBD1 (5 bases). The CDR3 covers 17 residues. The V and J ends lost 0 bases and 2 bases respectively, with 14 bases between them. Germline V CDR1 and CDR2: ENHRY, SYGVKD. CDR3 residues: CAISESMGGGGNQPQHF. In DNA, the CDR3 is TGTGCCATCAGTGAGTCGATGGGGGGTGGGGGCAATCAGCCCCAGCATTTT.

The chain has TRBV27 and TRBJ2-5; 7 bases line up with TRBD2. V was pared by 0 bases and J by 5 bases, with 0 bases of the junction left unmatched. The CDR3 covers 13 residues. The germline V gene encodes CDR1 MNHEY and CDR2 SMNVEV (reference sequence). In DNA form, the CDR3 reads TGTGCCAGCAGTTTATCGGGGGGGGAGACCCAGTACTTC. Translating it yields CASSLSGGETQYF.

The chain carries TRBV27 and TRBJ1-1, with a weak D call TRBD1 (6 bases). Germline values: CDR1 MNHEY, CDR2 SMNVEV (reference sequence). V lost 7 bases and J 0 bases, leaving 12 bases between the germline ends. The CDR3 consists of 14 residues. The CDR3 sequence: CASIRRGLNTEAFF. In DNA, the CDR3 is TGTGCCAGCATTCGCAGGGGTTTGAACACTGAAGCTTTCTTT.

J is TRBJ1-3 and V is TRBV10-3; 11 bases are a match to TRBD1. The CDR3 has 18 residues. Trimming took 4 bases from V and 0 from J; bases not matched to a gene: 8. Germline V gene data show CDR1 as ENHRY and CDR2 as SYGVKD. CDR3 sequence: CAISGTGGSTNSGNTIYF. CDR3 nucleotide sequence: TGTGCCATCAGTGGGACAGGGGGCTCTACCAACTCTGGAAACACCATATATTTT.

The V gene is TRBV7-9, the J gene TRBJ1-1; 7 bases are a match to TRBD1. Germline CDR1 and CDR2: SEHNR and FQNEAQ (reference sequence). The V and J ends lost 5 bases and 1 base, in that order; junction bases with no gene match: 4. This CDR3 has 14 residues. In DNA form, the CDR3 reads TGTGCCAGCAGCCCCCGGGACAGGAACACTGAAGCTTTCTTT. Translated: CASSPRDRNTEAFF.

The genes are TRBV2 and TRBJ1-1, with D unresolved. There are 12 residues in the CDR3. V was cut by 4 bases and J by 4 bases, with 7 bases left in between. Per germline, CDR1 SNHLY and CDR2 FYNNEI. CDR3 protein: CASSAEGTEAFF. CDR3 DNA: TGTGCCAGCAGTGCTGAGGGCACTGAAGCTTTCTTT.

The chain carries TRBV6-1 and TRBJ1-3; 8 bases line up with TRBD1. The CDR3 sequence is 16 residues long. The V gene end was trimmed by 2 bases and the J gene end by 4 bases; junction bases not matched to a gene: 7. Germline-derived CDR1 and CDR2 are MNHNS and SASEGT. The CDR3 DNA sequence: TGTGCCAGCAGTGAACTCGGACAGGGAAGAGGAAACACCATATATTTT. As protein: CASSELGQGRGNTIYF.

The rearrangement uses TRBV5-1 and TRBJ2-2; 9 bases line up with TRBD2. Per germline, CDR1 SGHRS and CDR2 YFSETQ. With V trimmed by 4 bases and J by 1 base, 14 bases remained unmatched. The CDR3 is made up of 19 amino acids. The CDR3 region has the DNA TGCGCCAGCAGCCTTCCCCTAGCGGGGCTTATGATGAACACCGGGGAGCTGTTTTTT. As protein: CASSLPLAGLMMNTGELFF.

This sequence joins TRBV6-1 and TRBJ2-7; 7 bases map to TRBD2. This CDR3 is 15 amino acids long. Germline V gives CDR1 MNHNS, CDR2 SASEGT. The trim removed 1 base at V and 3 bases at J, leaving 6 bases unmatched. CDR3 loop: CASSEGEGTFYEQYF. The CDR3 DNA reads TGTGCCAGCAGTGAAGGGGAGGGGACCTTCTACGAGCAGTACTTC.